The rows below give T cell receptor beta chains drawn from one sample of a study of blood T cell repertoires in COVID-19. Here immunoSEQ multiplex PCR was the method, and the copy in TCRdb shows in-frame clones only, minus some. This table holds some 38,000 clones, roughly nine tenths found once. Material for sequencing was peripheral blood. These TCRs come from a man aged 65 to 79 with acute or convalescent COVID-19. The CDR3 runs from the conserved cysteine through the conserved F or W. Size values are once, few and many counts, or a class for expanded clones, and some rows have none.

j_call v_call clone_size cdr3_aa
TRBJ1-1 TRBV7-2 NA CASSWGPGGAGTEAFF
TRBJ1-2 TRBV7-2 NA CASSPMGNQGFGYTF
TRBJ2-2 TRBV7-3 NA CASSLQGSVTTGELFF
TRBJ1-1 TRBV4-2 NA CASSQDISQVEAFF
TRBJ2-1 TRBV11-2 NA CASSPGLAGPEQFF
TRBJ1-4 TRBV19 NA CASKRQGADEKLFF
TRBJ1-3 TRBV5-1 NA CASSLGQTGNTIYF
TRBJ2-7 TRBV7-2 once CASSLGGDYEQYF
TRBJ1-4 TRBV18 NA CASSKGQAGNEKLFF
TRBJ2-1 TRBV7-3 NA CASSLFPGLAGGYEQFF
TRBJ2-1 TRBV4-3 NA CASSQDRLAGGQSSYNEQFF
TRBJ2-2 TRBV19 NA CASRPGLAVPGELFF
TRBJ1-1 TRBV15 NA CATSRDAGGGTEAFF
TRBJ1-1 TRBV11-2 NA CASSPGVDPMNTEAFF
TRBJ1-2 TRBV5-4 NA CASSFNRLGRIVNYGYTF
TRBJ2-1 TRBV12-3/TRBV12-4 NA CASTLANNEQFF
TRBJ2-7 TRBV7-9 few CASSLISGGSYEQYF
TRBJ1-6 TRBV5-6 few CASSFKERGYNSPLHF
TRBJ2-1 TRBV2 once CASSRNRENEQFF
TRBJ1-2 TRBV29-1 NA CSVSPPGVEGYTF
TRBJ1-3 TRBV5-1 once CASSRDRGPSGNTIYF
TRBJ1-4 TRBV5-1 NA CASSLLQGAGEKLFF
TRBJ1-4 TRBV7-2 NA CASRQGVLTNEKLFF
TRBJ2-3 TRBV5-1 NA CASSLGQGTTDTQYF
TRBJ2-3 TRBV19 NA CASSVTSSADTQYF
TRBJ2-1 TRBV21-1 NA CASSKSLSGPGYNEQFF
TRBJ2-5 TRBV2 NA CASSEVEGETQYF
TRBJ1-2 TRBV4-3 NA CASSQDYYTGQGYGYTF
TRBJ2-7 TRBV18 once CASSPPRGNTYEQYF
TRBJ1-6 TRBV6-6 NA CASSPFAGTGVPNSPLHF
TRBJ1-5 TRBV7-2 NA CASSPWTADQPQHF
TRBJ1-4 TRBV7-9 few CASSDQFGGREKLFF
TRBJ1-1 TRBV6-5 NA CASRWTGMNTEAFF
TRBJ2-7 TRBV27 NA CASSLKAPGRALVYEQYF
TRBJ2-1 TRBV4-3 NA CASSQGRNEQFF